Listed here are 10 T cell receptor beta chains from one sample, sequenced in a study of T-cell memory formation after mild COVID-19. One entry per CDR3 protein, called by TCRdb with MiXCR from the 5' RACE reads. This sample has approximately 60,000 distinct CDR3 sequences; more than 8% occur once, and the top ten carry more than 1%. The sample comprised PBMCs or a T cell subset sorted from them (not recorded which). These receptors came from a man younger than 35 who had mild COVID-19 (a few samples of this study predate the infection). Cell type and time point are not known.

J is TRBJ2-1 and V is TRBV5-1, with 7 nucleotides matching TRBD2. The J segment lost 8 bases and the V segment lost 4 bases, leaving 12 bases of the junction unmatched. Germline CDR1 reads SGHRS; CDR2 reads YFSETQ. The CDR3 extends over 15 amino acids. The CDR3 is CASSQSGVGVYEQFF. CDR3 sequence (DNA): TGCGCCAGCAGCCAGAGCGGGGTTGGGGTTTATGAGCAGTTCTTC.

V is TRBV20-1 and J is TRBJ2-3; D gene uncertain. The V and J ends lost 0 bases and 1 base respectively, with 5 bases between them. The CDR3 spans 13 residues. The germline gives CDR1 DFQATT, CDR2 SNEGSKA (reference sequence). The CDR3 sequence is CSARDGRTDTQYF. The CDR3 coding sequence is TGCAGTGCTAGAGACGGACGCACAGATACGCAGTATTTT.

This clonotype was counted ten times or more. This chain links TRBV7-9 with TRBJ1-1; the D is unclear. CDR3 length equals 15 residues. V was shortened by 4 bases and J by 2 bases, with 14 bases between the two germline ends. CDR1 is SEHNR, CDR2 FQNEAQ, per germline (reference sequence). Written as DNA, the CDR3 is TGTGCCAGCAGCTCCCCCCGGGAGGATAACACTGAAGCTTTCTTT. Its translation: CASSSPREDNTEAFF. The full variable domain, with the rest looked up from reference TRBV7-9 and TRBJ1-1, is DTGVSQNPRHKITKRGQNVTFRCDPISEHNRLYWYRQTLGQGPEFLTYFQNEAQLEKSRLLSDRFSAERPKGSFSTLEIQRTEQGDSAMYLCASSSPREDNTEAFFGQGTRLTVV.

A few counts support this clonotype. The chain employs TRBV4-1 and TRBJ1-5; D uncertain. This CDR3 spans 18 amino acids. Trimming left V 0 bases short and J 3 bases short, with 18 bases between. Germline CDR1 MGHRA, CDR2 YSYEKL. The CDR3 bases are TGCGCCAGCAGCCAAGAACAACCCAAGTTCGTCCTCAATCAGCCCCAGCATTTT. Residues: CASSQEQPKFVLNQPQHF.

This clonotype was seen a few times. This rearrangement joins TRBV7-2 to TRBJ2-3; D is uncertain. This CDR3 is built from 13 residues. The V end was cut by 7 bases, the J end by 2 bases, with 10 bases between. Germline V gives CDR1 SGHTA, CDR2 FQGNSA. The CDR3 nucleotides read TGTGCCAGCACCTTTCAAGTCACAGATACGCAGTATTTT. Translated, it gives CASTFQVTDTQYF.

This clonotype showed up just a few times. The CDR3 here is CASSEIEAGLHEQYF. CDR3 nucleotides: TGCGCCAGCAGTGAAATAGAGGCAGGGCTCCACGAGCAGTACTTC. The chain joins TRBV10-1 to TRBJ2-7; tentatively, D is TRBD1 (5 bases). With 3 bases removed from V and 5 bases from J, the gap between germline ends came to 17 bases. Germline V gene sequence: CDR1 WNHNN, CDR2 SYGVQD (reference sequence). The CDR3 sequence is 15 residues long.

There are many counts of this clonotype. V and J are TRBV7-2 and TRBJ1-5, with unresolved D. The CDR3 totals 12 residues. Per germline, CDR1 SGHTA and CDR2 FQGNSA. Deletions cut 1 base from V and 7 bases from J, with 5 bases between. The CDR3 here is CASSLGVQPQHF. In DNA form, the CDR3 reads TGTGCCAGCAGCTTAGGGGTACAGCCCCAGCATTTT.

Only a few counts were recorded for this clonotype. The J gene is TRBJ2-7, the V gene TRBV4-2, with D tentatively TRBD1 or TRBD2 (6 bases each). The CDR3 spans 16 residues. CDR1 is LGHNA, CDR2 YNFKEQ, per germline. Trimming pared 1 base from V and 6 bases from J, leaving 19 bases between. The CDR3 protein is CASSQVPGLGASEQYF. The CDR3 region has the DNA TGTGCCAGCAGCCAAGTGCCGGGACTGGGGGCATCCGAGCAGTACTTC.

CDR3 amino acids: CASSQTGRQPQHF. The CDR3 nucleotides are TGTGCCAGCAGCCAAACAGGTCGGCAGCCCCAGCATTTT. The chain employs TRBV7-9 and TRBJ1-5, with a tentative D call TRBD1 (5 bases). The CDR3 is 13 residues long. Trimming stripped 5 bases from V and 7 bases from J, with 12 bases between. The germline V gene encodes CDR1 SEHNR and CDR2 FQNEAQ (reference sequence).

The chain links TRBV5-1 to TRBJ1-4; D is unclear. Trimming removed 1 base at V and 4 bases at J, with 8 bases between. The CDR3 sequence is 14 residues long. CDR1 SGHRS and CDR2 YFSETQ come from the germline V gene. The DNA of the CDR3 is TGCGCCAGCAGCTTGAACGGGGATAATGAAAAACTGTTTTTT. Encoded protein: CASSLNGDNEKLFF.